This TCR beta chain originates from a study of high-grade serous ovarian cancer treatment subgroups. Germline-derived CDR1 and CDR2 are SGHNT and YYREEE (reference sequence). V was pared by 4 bases and J by 0 bases, with 13 bases between. The CDR3 length is 15 residues. Only a few counts were recorded for this clone. The protocol was immunoSEQ multiplex PCR, while the TCRdb copy is restricted to in-frame clones and leaves out a portion. The sample has about 3,300 clones, over 70% seen once. Tumor tissue was taken before any definitive surgery or chemotherapy was given. V usage is TRBV5-4 and J usage is TRBJ1-1; D is perhaps TRBD1 (5 bases). The sequenced sample consisted of tumor tissue. The clonotype comes from a human donor with high-grade serous ovarian cancer. CDR3 DNA: TGTGCCAGCAGCGGGGGGGTCCACATGAACACTGAAGCTTTCTTT. Translated: CASSGGVHMNTEAFF.